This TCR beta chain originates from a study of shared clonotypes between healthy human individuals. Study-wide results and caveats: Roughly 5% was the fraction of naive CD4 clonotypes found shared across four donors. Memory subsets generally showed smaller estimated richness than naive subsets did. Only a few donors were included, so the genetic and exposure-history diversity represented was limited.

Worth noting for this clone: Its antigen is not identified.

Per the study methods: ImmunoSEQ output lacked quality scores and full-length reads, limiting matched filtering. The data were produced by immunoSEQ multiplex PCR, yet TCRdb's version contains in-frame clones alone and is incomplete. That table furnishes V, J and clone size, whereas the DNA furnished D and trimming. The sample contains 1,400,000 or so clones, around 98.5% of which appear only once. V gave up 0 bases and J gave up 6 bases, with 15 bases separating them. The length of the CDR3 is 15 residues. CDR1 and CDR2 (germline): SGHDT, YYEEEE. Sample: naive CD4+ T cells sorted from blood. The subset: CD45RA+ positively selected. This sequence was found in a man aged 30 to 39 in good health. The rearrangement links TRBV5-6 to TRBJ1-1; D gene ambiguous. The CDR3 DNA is TGTGCCAGCAGCTTGGCGGGGATCCCGAGCGCTGAAGCTTTCTTT. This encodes CASSLAGIPSAEAFF.